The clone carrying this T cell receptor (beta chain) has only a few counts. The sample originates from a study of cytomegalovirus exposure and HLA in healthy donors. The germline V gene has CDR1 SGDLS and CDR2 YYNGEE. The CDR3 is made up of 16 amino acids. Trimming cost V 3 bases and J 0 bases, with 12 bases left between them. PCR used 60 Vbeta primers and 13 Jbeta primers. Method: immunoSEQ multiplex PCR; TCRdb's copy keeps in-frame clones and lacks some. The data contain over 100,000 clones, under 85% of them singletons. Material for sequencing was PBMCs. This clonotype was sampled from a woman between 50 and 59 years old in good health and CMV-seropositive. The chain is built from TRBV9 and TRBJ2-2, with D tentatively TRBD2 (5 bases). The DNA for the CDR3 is TGTGCCAGCAGCGATAGGACTTCCGCGAACACCGGGGAGCTGTTTTTT. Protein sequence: CASSDRTSANTGELFF. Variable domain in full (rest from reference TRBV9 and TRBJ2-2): DSGVTQTPKHLITATGQRVTLRCSPRSGDLSVYWYQQSLDQGLQFLIQYYNGEERAKGNILERFSAQQFPDLHSELNLSSLELGDSALYFCASSDRTSANTGELFFGEGSRLTVL.